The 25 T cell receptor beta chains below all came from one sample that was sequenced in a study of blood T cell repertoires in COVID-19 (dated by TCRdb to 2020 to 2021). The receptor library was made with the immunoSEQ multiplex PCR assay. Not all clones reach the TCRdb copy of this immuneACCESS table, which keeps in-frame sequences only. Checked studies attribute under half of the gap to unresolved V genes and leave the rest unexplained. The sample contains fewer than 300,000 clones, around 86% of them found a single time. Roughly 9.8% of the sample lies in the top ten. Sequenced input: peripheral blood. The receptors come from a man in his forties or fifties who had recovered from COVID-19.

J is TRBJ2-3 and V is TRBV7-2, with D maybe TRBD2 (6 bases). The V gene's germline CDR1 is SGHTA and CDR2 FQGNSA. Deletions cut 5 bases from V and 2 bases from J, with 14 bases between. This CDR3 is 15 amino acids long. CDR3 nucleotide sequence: TGTGCCAGCAGCCCCCGTGGAGGGTACACAGATACGCAGTATTTT. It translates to CASSPRGGYTDTQYF.

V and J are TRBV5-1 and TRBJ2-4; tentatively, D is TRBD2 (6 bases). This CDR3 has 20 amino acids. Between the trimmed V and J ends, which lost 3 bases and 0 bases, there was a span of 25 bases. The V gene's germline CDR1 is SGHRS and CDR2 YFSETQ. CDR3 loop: CASSSFSGEVAQLAKNIQYF. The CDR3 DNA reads TGCGCCAGCAGCTCCTTCTCGGGGGAAGTCGCCCAACTAGCCAAAAACATTCAGTACTTC.

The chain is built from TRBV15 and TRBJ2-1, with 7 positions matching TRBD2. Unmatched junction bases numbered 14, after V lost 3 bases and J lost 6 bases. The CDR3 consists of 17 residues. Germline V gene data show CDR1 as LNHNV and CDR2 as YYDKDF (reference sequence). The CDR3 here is CATSREPGGGWGNEQFF. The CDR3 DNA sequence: TGTGCCACCAGCAGGGAACCTGGGGGAGGGTGGGGCAATGAGCAGTTCTTC.

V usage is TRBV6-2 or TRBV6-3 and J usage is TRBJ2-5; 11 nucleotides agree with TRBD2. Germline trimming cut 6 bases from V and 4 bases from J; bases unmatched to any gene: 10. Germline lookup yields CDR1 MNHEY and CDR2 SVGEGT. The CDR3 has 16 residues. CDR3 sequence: CASSKGGLAVGETQYF. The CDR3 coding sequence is TGTGCCAGCAGCAAAGGGGGACTAGCGGTAGGAGAGACCCAGTACTTC.

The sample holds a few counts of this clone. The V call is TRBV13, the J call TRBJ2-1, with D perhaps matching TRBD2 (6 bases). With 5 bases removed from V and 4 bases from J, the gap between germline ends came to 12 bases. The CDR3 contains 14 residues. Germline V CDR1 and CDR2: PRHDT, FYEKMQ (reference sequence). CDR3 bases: TGTGCCAGCAGCCCCTGGACTACTTACAATGAGCAGTTCTTC. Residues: CASSPWTTYNEQFF.

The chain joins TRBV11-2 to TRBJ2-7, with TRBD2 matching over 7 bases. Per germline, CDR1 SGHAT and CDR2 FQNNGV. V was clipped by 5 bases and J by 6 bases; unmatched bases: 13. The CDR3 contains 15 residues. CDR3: CASSPGGLGWSEQYF. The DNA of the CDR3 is TGTGCCAGCAGCCCCGGTGGACTAGGGTGGTCCGAGCAGTACTTC.

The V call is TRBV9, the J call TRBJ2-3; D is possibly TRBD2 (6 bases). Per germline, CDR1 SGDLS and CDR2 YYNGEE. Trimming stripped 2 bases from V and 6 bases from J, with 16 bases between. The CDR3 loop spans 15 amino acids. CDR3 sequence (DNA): TGTGCCAGCAGCGTCCGCGGGGTCGAACCCGATACGCAGTATTTT. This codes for CASSVRGVEPDTQYF.

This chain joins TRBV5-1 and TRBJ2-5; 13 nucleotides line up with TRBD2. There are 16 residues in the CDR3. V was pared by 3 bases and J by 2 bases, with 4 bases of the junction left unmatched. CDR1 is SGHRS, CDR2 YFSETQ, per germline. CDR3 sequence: CASSSPGLAGQETQYF. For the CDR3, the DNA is TGCGCCAGCAGCTCACCGGGACTAGCGGGACAAGAGACCCAGTACTTC.

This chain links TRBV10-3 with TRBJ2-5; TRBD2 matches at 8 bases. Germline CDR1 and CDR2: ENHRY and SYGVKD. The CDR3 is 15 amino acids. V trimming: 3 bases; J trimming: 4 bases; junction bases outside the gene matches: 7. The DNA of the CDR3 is TGTGCCATCAGTGATCGGTCGGGGGGGCTAGAGACCCAGTACTTC. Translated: CAISDRSGGLETQYF.

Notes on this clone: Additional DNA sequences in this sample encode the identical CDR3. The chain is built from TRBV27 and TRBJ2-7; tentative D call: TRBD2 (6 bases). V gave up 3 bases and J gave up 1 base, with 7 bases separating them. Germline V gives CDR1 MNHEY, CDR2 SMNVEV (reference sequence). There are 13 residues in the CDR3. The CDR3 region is CASSFGGSYEQYF. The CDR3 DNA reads TGTGCCAGCAGTTTTGGGGGGTCCTACGAGCAGTACTTC.

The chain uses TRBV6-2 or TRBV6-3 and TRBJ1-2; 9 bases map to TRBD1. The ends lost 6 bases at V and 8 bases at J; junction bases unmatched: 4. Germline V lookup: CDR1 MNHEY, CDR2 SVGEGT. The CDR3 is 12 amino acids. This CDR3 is CASSRDRVGYTF. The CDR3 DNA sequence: TGTGCCAGCAGCCGGGACAGGGTCGGCTACACCTTC.

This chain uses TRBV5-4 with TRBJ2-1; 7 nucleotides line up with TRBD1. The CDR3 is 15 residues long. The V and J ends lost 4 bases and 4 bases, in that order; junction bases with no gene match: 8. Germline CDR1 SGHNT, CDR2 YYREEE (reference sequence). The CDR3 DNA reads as TGTGCCAGCAGCCAGACAGGGCATGGATACAATGAGCAGTTCTTC. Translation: CASSQTGHGYNEQFF.

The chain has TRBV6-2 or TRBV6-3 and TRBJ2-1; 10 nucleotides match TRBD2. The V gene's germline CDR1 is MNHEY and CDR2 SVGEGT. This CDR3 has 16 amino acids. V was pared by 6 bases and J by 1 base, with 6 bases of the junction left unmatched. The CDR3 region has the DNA TGTGCCAGCAGCACAGGACTAGCGGCTTCCTACAATGAGCAGTTCTTC. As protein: CASSTGLAASYNEQFF.

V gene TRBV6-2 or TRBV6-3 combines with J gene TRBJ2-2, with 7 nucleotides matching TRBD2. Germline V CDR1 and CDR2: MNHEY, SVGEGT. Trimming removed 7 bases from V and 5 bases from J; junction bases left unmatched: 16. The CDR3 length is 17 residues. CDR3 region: CASTPRWDYPGTGELFF. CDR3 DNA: TGTGCCAGCACCCCGAGATGGGACTACCCTGGGACCGGGGAGCTGTTTTTT.

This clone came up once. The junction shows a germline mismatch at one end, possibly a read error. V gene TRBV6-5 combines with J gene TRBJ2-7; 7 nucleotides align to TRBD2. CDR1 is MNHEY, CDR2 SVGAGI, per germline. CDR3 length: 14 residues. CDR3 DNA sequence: TGTGTCAGCAGTTCTCGGACTAGTTACTACGAGCAGTACTTC. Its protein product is CVSSSRTSYYEQYF.

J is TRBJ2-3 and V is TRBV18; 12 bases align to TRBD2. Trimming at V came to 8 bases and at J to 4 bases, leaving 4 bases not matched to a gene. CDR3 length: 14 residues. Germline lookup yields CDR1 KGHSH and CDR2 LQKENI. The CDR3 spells CASRLAGVSDTQYF. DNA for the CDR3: TGTGCCAGCCGACTAGCGGGAGTGTCAGATACGCAGTATTTT.

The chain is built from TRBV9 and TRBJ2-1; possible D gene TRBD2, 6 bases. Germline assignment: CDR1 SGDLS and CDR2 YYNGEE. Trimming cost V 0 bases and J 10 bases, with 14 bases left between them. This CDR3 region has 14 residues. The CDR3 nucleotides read TGTGCCAGCAGCGTAGAGGGAACTAGCCGGGAGCAGTTCTTC. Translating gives CASSVEGTSREQFF.

The CDR3 is CAAGGRPSNQPQHF. DNA of the CDR3: TGTGCCGCCGGGGGGAGGCCTAGCAATCAGCCCCAGCATTTT. The rearrangement uses TRBV6-5 and TRBJ1-5; D possibly corresponds to TRBD1 (5 bases). CDR1 is MNHEY, CDR2 SVGAGI, per germline. CDR3 length equals 14 residues. Trimming stripped 11 bases from V and 0 bases from J, with 14 bases between.

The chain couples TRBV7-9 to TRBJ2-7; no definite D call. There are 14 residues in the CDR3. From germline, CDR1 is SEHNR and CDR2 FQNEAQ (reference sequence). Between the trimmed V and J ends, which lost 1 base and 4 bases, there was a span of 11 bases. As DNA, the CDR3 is TGTGCCAGCAGCTTAGGACGACGGGTATACGAGCAGTACTTC. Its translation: CASSLGRRVYEQYF.

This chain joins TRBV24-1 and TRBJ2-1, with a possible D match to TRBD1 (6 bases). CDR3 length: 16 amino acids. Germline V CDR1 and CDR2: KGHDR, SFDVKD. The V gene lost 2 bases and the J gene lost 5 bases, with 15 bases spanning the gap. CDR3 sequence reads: CATSDYRDIPHNEQFF. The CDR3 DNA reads TGTGCCACCAGTGATTACCGGGACATCCCTCACAATGAGCAGTTCTTC.

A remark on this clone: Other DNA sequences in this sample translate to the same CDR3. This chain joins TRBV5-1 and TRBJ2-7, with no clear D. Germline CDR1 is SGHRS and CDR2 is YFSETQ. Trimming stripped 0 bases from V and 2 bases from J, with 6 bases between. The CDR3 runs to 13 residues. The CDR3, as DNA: TGCGCCAGCAGCTTGGATCAGACCTACGAGCAGTACTTC. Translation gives CASSLDQTYEQYF.

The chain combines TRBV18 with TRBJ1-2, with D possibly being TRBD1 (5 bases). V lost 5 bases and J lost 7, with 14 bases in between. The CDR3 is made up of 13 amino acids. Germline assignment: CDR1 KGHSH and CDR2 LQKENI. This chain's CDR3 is CASSGAGGIGYTF. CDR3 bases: TGTGCCAGCTCAGGGGCGGGAGGAATTGGCTACACCTTC.

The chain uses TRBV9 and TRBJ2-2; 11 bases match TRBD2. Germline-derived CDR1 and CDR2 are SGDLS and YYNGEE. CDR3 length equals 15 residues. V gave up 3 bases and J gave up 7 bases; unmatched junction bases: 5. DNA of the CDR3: TGTGCCAGCAGCGCAACTAGCGGGAGCGTCGGGGAGCTGTTTTTT. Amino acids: CASSATSGSVGELFF.

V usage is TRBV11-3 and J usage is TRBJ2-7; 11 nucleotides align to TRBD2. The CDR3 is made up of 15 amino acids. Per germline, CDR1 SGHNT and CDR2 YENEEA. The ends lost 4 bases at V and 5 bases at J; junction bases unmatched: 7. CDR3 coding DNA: TGTGCCAGCAGCTCGTTAGCGGGAGGGATCGACGAGCAGTACTTC. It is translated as CASSSLAGGIDEQYF.

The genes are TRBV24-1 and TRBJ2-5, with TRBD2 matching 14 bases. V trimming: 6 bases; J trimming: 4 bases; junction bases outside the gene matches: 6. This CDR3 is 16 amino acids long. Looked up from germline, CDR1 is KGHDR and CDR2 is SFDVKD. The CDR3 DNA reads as TGTGCCACCAGTACTACGACTAGCGGGAGGGGAGAGACCCAGTACTTC. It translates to CATSTTTSGRGETQYF.